The rows below give T cell receptor beta chains drawn from one sample of a study of blood T cell repertoires in COVID-19. Clones were sequenced by immunoSEQ multiplex PCR, and TCRdb holds only the in-frame ones, with some missing. The sample consists of fewer than 55,000 clones, under 70% of them appearing once. The sequenced sample was peripheral blood. Receptors originate from a woman aged 70-85 years with acute or convalescent COVID-19. Both conserved end residues are part of each CDR3. D genes are given only for firm matches. Expanded clones get a size class; other rows say once, few or many, or leave the size out.

D gene	clone size	J gene	V gene	CDR3 protein	CDR3 DNA
NA	NA	TRBJ2-7	TRBV12-2	CASPLTQSGQFHYEQYF	TGTGCAAGTCCCTTAACCCAGTCGGGACAGTTTCACTACGAGCAGTACTTC
NA	NA	TRBJ2-5	TRBV11-1	CASSSSRAETQYF	TGTGCCAGCAGCTCATCCAGGGCAGAGACCCAGTACTTC
NA	NA	TRBJ2-7	TRBV6-1	CASSELEAQYF	TGTGCCAGCAGTGAATTAGAGGCGCAGTACTTC
NA	NA	TRBJ2-5	TRBV10-1	CASSESRYGGRVTQYF	TGCGCCAGCAGTGAGTCGCGGTATGGCGGGCGCGTGACCCAGTACTTC
TRBD2	once	TRBJ2-1	TRBV28	CASARLADYMDEQFF	TGTGCCAGCGCGCGACTAGCTGATTACATGGATGAGCAGTTCTTC
TRBD1	many	TRBJ1-5	TRBV3-1/TRBV3-2	CASSPGTGSVQPQHF	TGTGCCAGCAGCCCCGGGACAGGGAGTGTTCAGCCCCAGCATTTT
TRBD2	few	TRBJ2-3	TRBV6-2/TRBV6-3	CASSTRGVNTDTQYF	TGTGCCAGCAGTACGCGGGGGGTGAACACAGATACGCAGTATTTT
TRBD2	NA	TRBJ2-7	TRBV15	CATSKRSGRVHEQYF	TGTGCCACCAGCAAACGTAGCGGGAGGGTCCACGAGCAGTACTTC
TRBD1	NA	TRBJ1-2	TRBV9	CASSPRQGVAGYTF	TGTGCCAGCAGCCCCCGACAGGGAGTAGCTGGCTACACCTTC
NA	few	TRBJ1-1	TRBV2	CASSRHRNTEAFF	TGTGCCAGCAGTAGACACAGGAACACTGAAGCTTTCTTT
NA	few	TRBJ1-2	TRBV19	CASTYGGSGYTF	TGTGCCAGTACCTATGGGGGGTCCGGCTACACCTTC
TRBD2	NA	TRBJ2-5	TRBV28	CASSLRTSGRPLETQYF	TGTGCCAGCAGTTTGAGGACTAGCGGGAGGCCACTGGAGACCCAGTACTTC
TRBD2	NA	TRBJ2-1	TRBV10-3	CAAKDLAGGLNNEQFF	TGTGCCGCAAAAGACCTAGCGGGGGGGCTAAACAATGAGCAGTTCTTC
NA	NA	TRBJ1-2	TRBV27	CASSTRGRRNYGYTF	TGTGCCAGCAGTACCCGAGGACGGAGGAACTATGGCTACACCTTC
NA	NA	TRBJ2-2	TRBV5-1	CASSMAGRGITGELFF	TGCGCCAGCAGCATGGCGGGTAGGGGGATTACCGGGGAGCTGTTTTTT
TRBD2	NA	TRBJ2-1	TRBV18	CASTKGLAGDNEQFF	TGTGCCAGCACAAAGGGACTAGCGGGAGACAATGAGCAGTTCTTC
TRBD2	few	TRBJ2-3	TRBV3-1/TRBV3-2	CASSPRGSSGGPRSTDTQYF	TGTGCCAGCAGCCCCAGAGGTTCTAGCGGGGGGCCTAGAAGCACAGATACGCAGTATTTT
NA	NA	TRBJ2-1	TRBV9	CASAHSRDSYNEQFF	TGTGCCAGCGCCCATTCGAGAGATTCATACAATGAGCAGTTCTTC
NA	NA	TRBJ2-3	TRBV11-2	CASSLAGIGTDTQYF	TGTGCCAGCAGCTTAGCAGGGATAGGCACAGATACGCAGTATTTT
NA	many	TRBJ2-2	TRBV6-1	CASSELGFRGELFF	TGTGCCAGCAGTGAACTAGGATTTCGCGGGGAGCTGTTTTTT
TRBD1	few	TRBJ1-2	TRBV11-2	CASSGRQGLGRGGYTF	TGTGCCAGCAGCGGTCGACAGGGTCTGGGGCGGGGTGGCTACACCTTC
TRBD2	NA	TRBJ2-1	TRBV11-2	CASSSAGSGKVLEFF	TGTGCCAGCAGCTCAGCGGGTAGCGGGAAAGTCTTGGAGTTCTTC
NA	few	TRBJ1-5	TRBV10-3	CAISQDRSSNQPQHF	TGTGCCATCAGCCAAGACAGGTCCTCGAATCAGCCCCAGCATTTT
TRBD1	NA	TRBJ2-2	TRBV28	CASSSGGSTGELFF	TGTGCCAGCAGTTCAGGGGGCAGCACCGGGGAGCTGTTTTTT
NA	NA	TRBJ1-1	TRBV30	CAWRGPGGGKAFF	TGTGCCTGGCGTGGACCGGGGGGGGGTAAAGCTTTCTTT
TRBD1	NA	TRBJ2-4	TRBV3-1/TRBV3-2	CASSHWTGNKNIQYF	TGTGCCAGCAGCCATTGGACAGGGAACAAAAACATTCAGTACTTC
NA	few	TRBJ2-2	TRBV30	CAWGRRGSTGELFF	TGTGCCTGGGGACGAAGGGGAAGCACCGGGGAGCTGTTTTTT
NA	NA	TRBJ2-7	TRBV7-8	CASSSLSWKRRPFYEQYF	TGTGCCAGCAGCTCCTTATCGTGGAAGCGGAGACCTTTCTACGAGCAGTACTTC
TRBD2	few	TRBJ2-7	TRBV7-2	CASSRGLAGDEQYF	TGTGCCAGCAGTCGGGGACTAGCGGGAGACGAGCAGTACTTC
TRBD2	many	TRBJ2-2	TRBV19	CASMGLTSGKTGELFF	TGTGCCAGTATGGGGCTAACTAGCGGGAAGACCGGGGAGCTGTTTTTT
NA	NA	TRBJ2-7	TRBV7-8	CASTRSRGTEQYF	TGTGCCAGCACCCGAAGTCGGGGGACCGAGCAGTACTTC
NA	few	TRBJ2-7	TRBV28	CASSKPYGSHYEQYF	TGTGCCAGCAGCAAACCTTACGGGAGCCATTACGAGCAGTACTTC
NA	NA	TRBJ1-3	TRBV10-3	CAISNGGNEGNTIYF	TGTGCCATCAGCAACGGGGGTAACGAAGGAAACACCATATATTTT
NA	once	TRBJ1-6	TRBV28	CASSLGGRLDNSPLHF	TGTGCCAGCAGTTTAGGGGGCCGCCTCGATAATTCACCCCTCCACTTT
TRBD2	NA	TRBJ2-7	TRBV7-9	CASSHSGSGEQYF	TGTGCCAGCAGTCATAGCGGGAGTGGCGAGCAGTACTTC
TRBD2	NA	TRBJ2-1	TRBV5-1	CASSLAGTSNFNEQFF	TGCGCCAGCAGCTTGGCCGGGACTAGTAATTTCAATGAGCAGTTCTTC
TRBD1	NA	TRBJ2-1	TRBV6-5	CASSTGQVYNEQFF	TGTGCCAGCAGTACGGGACAGGTCTACAATGAGCAGTTCTTC
TRBD2	NA	TRBJ2-7	TRBV12-3/TRBV12-4	CASSPGGGAEQYF	TGTGCCAGCAGCCCCGGGGGAGGGGCCGAGCAGTACTTC
NA	NA	TRBJ2-5	TRBV7-9	CASSLGQGWETQYF	TGTGCCAGCAGCTTGGGGCAGGGCTGGGAGACCCAGTACTTC
TRBD2	NA	TRBJ2-7	TRBV19	CASSMGLAYEQYF	TGTGCCAGTAGTATGGGACTAGCGTACGAGCAGTACTTC
NA	NA	TRBJ1-5	TRBV4-1	CASSQDRGHVSQHF	TGCGCCAGCAGCCAAGACAGGGGTCATGTATCCCAGCATTTT
NA	NA	TRBJ1-1	TRBV7-2	CASSYLMNTEAFF	TGTGCCAGCAGCTACCTAATGAACACTGAAGCTTTCTTT
NA	NA	TRBJ1-5	TRBV7-2	CASSLEGGWDQPQHF	TGTGCCAGCAGCTTAGAGGGGGGGTGGGATCAGCCCCAGCATTTT
NA	NA	TRBJ2-7	TRBV6-6	CASSYTGYEQYF	TGTGCCAGCAGTTATACGGGATACGAGCAGTACTTC
TRBD2	NA	TRBJ2-7	TRBV28	CASSPLSGSDYEQYF	TGTGCCAGCAGTCCACTTAGCGGGAGTGATTACGAGCAGTACTTC
NA	NA	TRBJ1-5	TRBV5-6	CASSPGVNQPQHF	TGTGCCAGCTCCCCGGGGGTCAATCAGCCCCAGCATTTT
NA	NA	TRBJ2-5	TRBV20-1	CSATTQETQYF	TGCAGTGCCACCACTCAAGAGACCCAGTACTTC
NA	NA	TRBJ2-5	TRBV5-1	CASSLSSGGAGKTQYF	TGCGCCAGCAGCTTGTCTTCTGGGGGGGCCGGGAAGACCCAGTACTTC
NA	NA	TRBJ2-1	TRBV3-1/TRBV3-2	CASSQEGSSSYNEQFF	TGTGCCAGCAGCCAAGAAGGTAGCAGCTCCTACAATGAGCAGTTCTTC